The clone carrying this TCR beta chain was observed at least ten times. Germline-derived CDR1 and CDR2 are MNHEY and SVGEGT. This CDR3 region has 15 residues. The J segment lost 4 bases and the V segment lost 5 bases, leaving 4 bases of the junction unmatched. Stated time point: newly diagnosed GD, antithyroid drugs for less than 3 months. The TCR library was made from RNA that had been extracted from PBMCs in TRIzol. iRepertoire HTBI primers and Arm-PCR of CDR3 regions built TCR beta libraries. One entry per CDR3 protein, called by TCRdb with MiXCR from the multiplex PCR reads. The repertoire includes a few hundred thousand distinct CDR3 sequences, 18% of them detected once, and around 13% sits in the top ten. These data are taken from a study of regulatory T cells in long-lasting Graves disease. The same sample was also used in a study of T cells in Graves' hyperthyroidism and ophthalmopathy. According to that study: HTBI primers were the set used in a first-round RT-PCR of the TCR CDR3. Separating ophthalmopathy from stable hyperthyroidism was achieved by a 13 V-J model.

This TCR derives from a woman in her thirties with Graves disease. The chain joins TRBV6-2 or TRBV6-3 to TRBJ2-5; 13 bases map to TRBD2. The material was peripheral blood mononuclear cells (PBMCs), obtained at new diagnosis, from a patient treated with antithyroid drugs. Here the CDR3 DNA reads TGTGCCAGCAGTGAACTAGCGGGGGGGCTAGAGACCCAGTACTTC. It is translated as CASSELAGGLETQYF.